These T cell receptor beta chains were read from a single sample in a study of blood T cell repertoires in COVID-19. Assay used: immunoSEQ multiplex PCR; TCRdb lists only in-frame clones, some missing. The repertoire holds about 300,000 clones, approximately 81% seen once, with roughly 2.5% in the top ten. The sequenced material came from PBMCs or T cells enriched from blood (not recorded which). All receptors derive from a woman between 50 and 59 years old who had recovered from COVID-19. Both conserved end residues are part of each CDR3. The D gene is left open where the match is weak. Only some rows state a clone size, as once, few, many or a class for expanded clones.

d_gene,abundance,v_gene,j_gene,len,CDR3nt,CDR3aa
.,.,TRBV19,TRBJ2-5,13,TGTGCCAGTAGTATTACAGGGATACAGACCCAGTACTTC,CASSITGIQTQYF
.,.,TRBV6-5,TRBJ1-5,15,TGTGCCAGCAGTTATGAGGGCTTTCGCAATCAGCCCCAGCATTTT,CASSYEGFRNQPQHF
TRBD1,once,TRBV4-3,TRBJ2-1,13,TGCGCCAGCAGCCGCGGACAGGACAATGAGCAGTTCTTC,CASSRGQDNEQFF
.,few,TRBV6-1,TRBJ1-5,13,TGTGCCAGCAGTGAACAGCAGGGACAGCCCCAGCATTTT,CASSEQQGQPQHF
TRBD2,once,TRBV2,TRBJ2-1,17,TGTGCCAGTCAGGCTCGTATTTTCGGGACTACCTGGAATGAGCAGTTCTTC,CASQARIFGTTWNEQFF
TRBD1,.,TRBV28,TRBJ1-2,20,TGTGCCAGCAGTTTCCCCTGGGGGGGACAGGGGAGTACTATAAGCTTGGGCTACACCTTC,CASSFPWGGQGSTISLGYTF
TRBD1,.,TRBV5-1,TRBJ1-2,14,TGCGCCAGCAGCGAGGGACAGGGAGAATATGGCTACACCTTC,CASSEGQGEYGYTF
.,.,TRBV6-4,TRBJ2-6,17,TGTGCCAGCAGTGACACAGGGCATGACTCTGGGGCCAACGTCCTGACTTTC,CASSDTGHDSGANVLTF
.,.,TRBV9,TRBJ2-3,16,TGTGCCAGCAGCGTAAGGGCTGGACAGTTCCAAGATACGCAGTATTTT,CASSVRAGQFQDTQYF
TRBD1,.,TRBV30,TRBJ2-2,15,TGTGCCTGGAGCCGGGACAGGACAAACACCGGGGAGCTGTTTTTT,CAWSRDRTNTGELFF
TRBD1,.,TRBV27,TRBJ2-3,14,TGTGCCAGCGGGCCTGGACAGGCCCATGTTACGCAGTATTTT,CASGPGQAHVTQYF
.,.,TRBV25-1,TRBJ1-4,15,TGTGCCAGCAGTGAATCCAGGGGCAGCAATGAAAAACTGTTTTTT,CASSESRGSNEKLFF
.,.,TRBV6-2/TRBV6-3,TRBJ2-5,13,TGTGCCAGCAGTAGCAGGGTTTGGGAGACCCAGTACTTC,CASSSRVWETQYF
.,.,TRBV6-5,TRBJ1-2,13,TGTGCCAGCAGACAGGGAATAGACTATGGCTACACCTTC,CASRQGIDYGYTF
TRBD1,.,TRBV7-2,TRBJ1-1,15,TGTGCCAGCAGCAACTGGGACAGGGTGGCCACTGAAGCTTTCTTT,CASSNWDRVATEAFF
.,.,TRBV18,TRBJ1-4,13,TGTGCCAGCTCACCAGGGCTGAATGAAAAACTGTTTTTT,CASSPGLNEKLFF
TRBD2,.,TRBV29-1,TRBJ2-1,14,TGCAGCGTGGGGAGCGGGAGCTCCTACAATGAGCAGTTCTTC,CSVGSGSSYNEQFF
.,.,TRBV6-5,TRBJ1-2,14,TGTGCCAGCAGAGAGGGACAAGATAACTATGGCTACACCTTC,CASREGQDNYGYTF
.,.,TRBV19,TRBJ1-5,19,TGTGCCAGTAGTGACGAGCCGGGACGGGGGACTCAGGAAAATCAGCCCCAGCATTTT,CASSDEPGRGTQENQPQHF
.,.,TRBV24-1,TRBJ1-5,14,TGTGCCTCCTACAGGGATTTCAGCAATCAGCCCCAGCATTTT,CASYRDFSNQPQHF
TRBD1,.,TRBV7-9,TRBJ1-4,17,TGTGCCAGCAGCGGACGAACAGGGGGCCGGACTAATGAAAAACTGTTTTTT,CASSGRTGGRTNEKLFF
TRBD1,.,TRBV2,TRBJ2-1,14,TGTGCCAGCAGGAGACAGGGGGTCGTCAATGAGCAGTTCTTC,CASRRQGVVNEQFF
TRBD1,.,TRBV7-2,TRBJ1-5,15,TGTGCCAGCAGCTTAGTTGGGACAGGGAATCAGCCCCAGCATTTT,CASSLVGTGNQPQHF
.,.,TRBV4-1,TRBJ1-6,16,TGCGCCAGCAGCCAAGATGCGGCGAGAGCGGGTTCACCCCTCCACTTT,CASSQDAARAGSPLHF
TRBD1,.,TRBV11-3,TRBJ2-1,14,TGTGCCAGCAGCCCTTTGGGACAGCCTAATGAGCAGTTCTTC,CASSPLGQPNEQFF
.,few,TRBV5-1,TRBJ1-4,16,TGCGCCAGCAGCTTGGCCCCGGCAGGGGTAGGTGAAAAACTGTTTTTT,CASSLAPAGVGEKLFF
TRBD1,few,TRBV9,TRBJ1-1,15,TGTGCCAGCAGCCCGGGACAGGGGATGAACACTGAAGCTTTCTTT,CASSPGQGMNTEAFF
.,few,TRBV27,TRBJ1-1,13,TGTGCCAGCAGCGCATTAGTGCGACATGAAGCTTTCTTT,CASSALVRHEAFF
.,.,TRBV6-1,TRBJ1-1,18,TGTGCCAGCAGTGAAGAAATGCGGGGAATCGGTCTGAACACTGAAGCTTTCTTT,CASSEEMRGIGLNTEAFF
.,.,TRBV6-5,TRBJ2-4,13,TGTGCCAGCAGTAGCCGGGACTCCCGCCTTCAGTACTTC,CASSSRDSRLQYF
.,.,TRBV12-3/TRBV12-4,TRBJ2-7,12,TGTGCCAGCAGTTTCCGCTCCTACGAGCAGTACTTC,CASSFRSYEQYF
.,.,TRBV5-1,TRBJ1-2,16,TGCGCCAGCAGCTTAGGGACTGAACGAACTAACTATGGCTACACCTTC,CASSLGTERTNYGYTF
TRBD2,.,TRBV6-1,TRBJ2-3,14,TGTGCCAGCAGTGACGGGGACTACACAGATACGCAGTATTTT,CASSDGDYTDTQYF
TRBD2,.,TRBV5-1,TRBJ2-3,16,TGCGCCAGCAGCTTGGCCAGCGGGGGGGCCACAGATACGCAGTATTTT,CASSLASGGATDTQYF
TRBD1,few,TRBV7-9,TRBJ2-3,17,TGTGCCAGCAGCTTCGGGACAGGAAATCACAACACAGATACGCAGTATTTT,CASSFGTGNHNTDTQYF
.,.,TRBV28,TRBJ2-5,13,TGTGCCAGCACCTCTGTGGGGCTAGAGACCCAGTACTTC,CASTSVGLETQYF
.,few,TRBV5-6,TRBJ1-2,16,TGTGCCAGCAGCCCTCCCGGGGATAGGGCAGCCTATGGCTACACCTTC,CASSPPGDRAAYGYTF
TRBD1,.,TRBV6-2/TRBV6-3,TRBJ1-1,14,TGTGCCAGCAGTTACCGACAGGGGGGCACTGAAGCTTTCTTT,CASSYRQGGTEAFF
TRBD1,.,TRBV9,TRBJ2-7,16,TGTGCCAGCAGCGCCCGGGACAGGGGATTGGCTTCTGAGCAGTACTTC,CASSARDRGLASEQYF
TRBD2,.,TRBV18,TRBJ2-3,16,TGTGCCAGCTCACTGGCGGGGGTCGGGGCCACAGATACGCAGTATTTT,CASSLAGVGATDTQYF
TRBD1,few,TRBV5-1,TRBJ2-3,15,TGCGCCAGCAGCGGCACAGGGGCGTATACAGATACGCAGTATTTT,CASSGTGAYTDTQYF
TRBD1,.,TRBV2,TRBJ1-1,15,TGTGCCAGCAGGGAACTCACAGGGGCCGACACTGAAGCTTTCTTT,CASRELTGADTEAFF
.,.,TRBV2,TRBJ2-1,14,TGTGCCAGCAGAGGATCCTGGCAGCTAGACGTGCAGTTCTTC,CASRGSWQLDVQFF
.,.,TRBV30,TRBJ1-1,13,TGTGCCTGGAGTGTCGACAGCAACACTGAAGCTTTCTTT,CAWSVDSNTEAFF
TRBD1,.,TRBV3-1/TRBV3-2,TRBJ2-7,15,TGTGCCAGCAGCCCGACAGGGGAGCGGGTCTACGAGCAGTACTTC,CASSPTGERVYEQYF
TRBD1,few,TRBV12-3/TRBV12-4,TRBJ1-4,13,TGTGCCAGCAGGCGGGACAGGGATGAAAAACTGTTTTTT,CASRRDRDEKLFF
TRBD2,once,TRBV5-1,TRBJ2-1,16,TGCGCCAGCAGCCAGCCCCTAGCGGGGGGTTACAATGAGCAGTTCTTC,CASSQPLAGGYNEQFF
TRBD2,.,TRBV30,TRBJ2-4,15,TGTGCCTGGGCCCCCGTGGGGGGGGCCAAAAACATTCAGTACTTC,CAWAPVGGAKNIQYF
.,few,TRBV29-1,TRBJ1-1,13,TGCAGCGTTGTTGGGGGGGTGGCCACTGAAGCTTTCTTT,CSVVGGVATEAFF
.,.,TRBV7-3,TRBJ2-5,15,TGTGCCAGCAGCTTAATGCCCGGGGGCCAAGAGACCCAGTACTTC,CASSLMPGGQETQYF
TRBD2,.,TRBV4-2,TRBJ2-5,14,TGTGCCAGCAGCCAACCGGGACTAGAAGAGACCCAGTACTTC,CASSQPGLEETQYF
TRBD2,.,TRBV19,TRBJ2-1,16,TGTGCCAGTAGCCGAAGACTAGCGGGGGGGGATAATGAGCAGTTCTTC,CASSRRLAGGDNEQFF